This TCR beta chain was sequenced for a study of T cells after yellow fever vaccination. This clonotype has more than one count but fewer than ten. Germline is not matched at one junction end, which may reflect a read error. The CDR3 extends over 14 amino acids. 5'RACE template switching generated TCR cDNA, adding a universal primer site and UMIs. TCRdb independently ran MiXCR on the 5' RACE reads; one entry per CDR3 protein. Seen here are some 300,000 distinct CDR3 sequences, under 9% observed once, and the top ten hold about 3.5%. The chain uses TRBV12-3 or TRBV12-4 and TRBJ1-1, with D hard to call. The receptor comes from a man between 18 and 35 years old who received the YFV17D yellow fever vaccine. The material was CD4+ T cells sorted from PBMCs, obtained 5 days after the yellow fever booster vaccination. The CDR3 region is CASSLYKARLEFIF. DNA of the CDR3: TGTGCCAGCAGTTTGTACAAGGCCCGCCTAGAATTTATCTTT.